The clone carrying this T cell receptor beta chain occurred a few times. This entry belongs to a study of T-cell memory formation after mild COVID-19. TCRdb reprocessed the 5' RACE reads via MiXCR and lists one record per CDR3 protein. The sample carries fewer than 700,000 distinct CDR3 sequences, about 20% recorded once. V dropped 6 bases and J dropped 0 bases, with 11 bases sitting between them. The CDR3 totals 14 residues. Sample: PBMCs or a T cell subset sorted from them (not recorded which). This clonotype was obtained from an adult woman who had mild COVID-19 (a few samples of this study predate the infection). Cell type and time point are not known. This chain uses TRBV12-3 or TRBV12-4 with TRBJ1-2; D not certain. The CDR3 sequence: CASRVDGANYGYTF. The CDR3 DNA follows: TGTGCCAGCAGGGTGGACGGAGCTAACTATGGCTACACCTTC.